The 32 T cell receptor beta chains below come from one sample, sequenced in a study of T cells in narcolepsy. Repertoires were generated with immunoSEQ multiplex PCR, while TCRdb's copy carries only in-frame clones and drops some. The sample contains about 32,000 clones, 65% to 85% of which appear only once. The material sequenced was memory (CD45RA-) CD4+ T cells from blood. The receptors stem from a human donor in good health.

The V and J genes are TRBV6-6 and TRBJ2-7; D is uncertain. This CDR3 is 12 amino acids long. Germline V CDR1 and CDR2: MNHNY, SVGAGI (reference sequence). V was trimmed by 6 bases and J by 3 bases, leaving 9 bases between them. The CDR3 DNA sequence: TGTGCCAGCAGAGCCGGCGGCTACGAGCAGTACTTC. Translated: CASRAGGYEQYF.

This clone has a handful of counts. The chain employs TRBV6-6 and TRBJ1-2; 8 bases match TRBD1. In germline, CDR1 is MNHNY, CDR2 SVGAGI (reference sequence). J lost 2 bases, V lost 4 bases, and 6 bases had no gene match. CDR3 size: 15 residues. This CDR3 reads CASSFRQGQNYGYTF. The CDR3 DNA is TGTGCCAGCAGTTTCCGACAGGGGCAGAACTATGGCTACACCTTC.

This chain links TRBV30 with TRBJ1-4; D ambiguous. Trimming took 3 bases from V and 0 from J, leaving 8 bases between them. CDR3 length equals 14 residues. In germline, CDR1 is GTSNPN, CDR2 SVGIG (reference sequence). The CDR3 here is CAWRIAATNEKLFF. In nucleotides, the CDR3 is TGTGCCTGGAGGATTGCCGCAACTAATGAAAAACTGTTTTTT.

V usage is TRBV30 and J usage is TRBJ1-5; D not certain. The V end was cut by 2 bases, the J end by 1 base, with 9 bases between. CDR3 length: 14 residues. Germline CDR1 reads GTSNPN; CDR2 reads SVGIG (reference sequence). The chain's CDR3 is CAWSWSGSNQPQHF. The CDR3 region has the DNA TGTGCCTGGAGTTGGAGCGGGAGCAATCAGCCCCAGCATTTT.

CDR3 bases: TGCGCCAGCAGCTCCCAGAGCGGATTCACAGATACGCAGTATTTT. Residues: CASSSQSGFTDTQYF. The chain combines TRBV5-1 with TRBJ2-3, with D maybe TRBD2 (5 bases). The CDR3 is 15 residues long. Trimming removed 3 bases at V and 2 bases at J, with 13 bases between. The germline V gene encodes CDR1 SGHRS and CDR2 YFSETQ.

This chain links TRBV9 with TRBJ2-2; no clear D. The CDR3 loop spans 12 amino acids. The germline V and J ends were trimmed by 4 bases and 7 bases, with 8 bases remaining between them. Germline CDR1 is SGDLS and CDR2 is YYNGEE. The CDR3 sequence is CASSPQFGELFF. The CDR3 DNA is TGTGCCAGCAGCCCCCAGTTCGGGGAGCTGTTTTTT.

The rearrangement joins TRBV10-3 to TRBJ2-3; D is ambiguous. Germline V lookup: CDR1 ENHRY, CDR2 SYGVKD. CDR3 length equals 15 residues. Trimming removed 2 bases from V and 5 bases from J, with 14 bases in between. Here the CDR3 DNA reads TGTGCCATCAGTGAGATCGGCAGTTTAGGAGATACGCAGTATTTT. This gives the protein CAISEIGSLGDTQYF.

The chain joins TRBV7-3 to TRBJ2-7; 11 positions match TRBD1. The germline V gene encodes CDR1 SGHTA and CDR2 FQGTGA. V dropped 4 bases and J dropped 6; count of bases not matched to a gene: 8. This CDR3 region has 15 residues. CDR3 protein: CASSSLGQGGSEQYF. The CDR3 region has the DNA TGTGCCAGCAGCTCACTGGGACAGGGGGGTTCCGAGCAGTACTTC.

This rearrangement joins TRBV5-1 to TRBJ2-3, with D perhaps TRBD1 or TRBD2 (5 bases each). Trimming took 3 bases from V and 4 from J, leaving 12 bases between them. CDR3 length equals 14 residues. Germline assignment: CDR1 SGHRS and CDR2 YFSETQ. The CDR3: CASSSAPGPDTQYF. Written as DNA, the CDR3 is TGCGCCAGCAGCTCGGCCCCGGGGCCAGATACGCAGTATTTT.

In its sample, this clone ranks as medium-sized. CDR3 in amino acids: CASSLLDRVGTEAFF. In DNA, the CDR3 is TGTGCCAGCAGCTTGCTCGACAGGGTTGGCACTGAAGCTTTCTTT. The V call is TRBV5-6, the J call TRBJ1-1; TRBD1 aligns across 7 bases. The V gene end was trimmed by 1 base and the J gene end by 4 bases; junction bases not matched to a gene: 7. This CDR3 is 15 amino acids long. Per germline, CDR1 SGHDT and CDR2 YYEEEE.

In DNA, the CDR3 is TGTGCCTGGAGTAGGGACAGACCCTACGAGCAGTACTTC. Protein sequence: CAWSRDRPYEQYF. V is TRBV30 and J is TRBJ2-7; 7 bases fit TRBD1. Germline loops: CDR1 GTSNPN, CDR2 SVGIG (reference sequence). V shed 2 bases and J 2 bases; nucleotides not matched to a gene: 3. CDR3 length: 13 amino acids.

The chain couples TRBV18 to TRBJ2-5; perhaps D is TRBD1 or TRBD2 (5 bases each). The length of the CDR3 is 14 residues. The germline CDR1 and CDR2 sequences are KGHSH and LQKENI. V gave up 3 bases and J gave up 3 bases, with 11 bases separating them. The DNA of the CDR3 is TGTGCCAGCTCACCTCAGGGACCTGAAGAGACCCAGTACTTC. This sequence encodes CASSPQGPEETQYF. Full variable domain (remainder filled in from reference TRBV18 and TRBJ2-5): NAGVMQNPRHLVRRRGQEARLRCSPMKGHSHVYWYRQLPEEGLKFMVYLQKENIIDESGMPKERFSAEFPKEGPSILRIQQVVRGDSAAYFCASSPQGPEETQYFGPGTRLLVL.

This clone was observed once. The CDR3 nucleotides are TGTGCCAGCAGCCAAGTAAGGACAGGGGGCAATCAGCCCCAGCATTTT. Protein sequence: CASSQVRTGGNQPQHF. This rearrangement joins TRBV4-2 to TRBJ1-5; 9 bases align to TRBD1. V gave up 1 base and J gave up 2 bases; unmatched junction bases: 3. Per germline, CDR1 LGHNA and CDR2 YNFKEQ. The CDR3 length is 16 residues.

The V gene is TRBV28, the J gene TRBJ1-1, with a weak D call TRBD1 (6 bases). In germline, CDR1 is MDHEN, CDR2 SYDVKM. The CDR3 has 14 residues. V was shortened by 2 bases and J by 5 bases, with 12 bases between the two germline ends. CDR3 DNA sequence: TGTGCCAGCAGTTTAGGAGGGGGTAGAACTGAAGCTTTCTTT. It is translated as CASSLGGGRTEAFF.

The chain employs TRBV5-4 and TRBJ2-7; 7 nucleotides agree with TRBD2. The CDR3 runs to 14 residues. Trimming took 3 bases from V and 3 from J; bases not matched to a gene: 6. CDR1 is SGHNT and CDR2 is YYREEE in the germline V gene (reference sequence). CDR3 loop: CASSWGGGNYEQYF. The DNA for the CDR3 is TGTGCCAGCAGCTGGGGGGGTGGGAACTACGAGCAGTACTTC.

CDR3 sequence reads: CASSVAGGHSNTEAFF. The CDR3 coding sequence is TGTGCCAGCAGCGTAGCGGGCGGCCATTCGAACACTGAAGCTTTCTTT. J is TRBJ1-1 and V is TRBV9, with D unresolved. The ends were cut back, 0 bases at V and 1 base at J, with 13 bases in the middle. There are 16 residues in the CDR3. Germline CDR1 is SGDLS and CDR2 is YYNGEE. Combining the CDR3 with reference TRBV9 and TRBJ1-1 gives the whole variable domain DSGVTQTPKHLITATGQRVTLRCSPRSGDLSVYWYQQSLDQGLQFLIQYYNGEERAKGNILERFSAQQFPDLHSELNLSSLELGDSALYFCASSVAGGHSNTEAFFGQGTRLTVV.

The chain has TRBV9 and TRBJ1-2; TRBD1 aligns across 7 bases. J was trimmed by 8 bases and V by 4 bases; bases with no gene match: 8. The germline V gene encodes CDR1 SGDLS and CDR2 YYNGEE. The CDR3 sequence is 13 residues long. The CDR3 reads CASSTVRGQGYTF. CDR3 bases: TGTGCCAGCAGCACAGTTAGGGGGCAAGGCTACACCTTC.

V is TRBV9 and J is TRBJ1-2; D perhaps matches TRBD1 (5 bases). Germline assignment: CDR1 SGDLS and CDR2 YYNGEE. V was clipped by 0 bases and J by 5 bases, with 11 bases between them. The CDR3 extends over 14 amino acids. The CDR3 protein is CASSVGGERYGYTF. Written as DNA, the CDR3 is TGTGCCAGCAGCGTAGGAGGGGAGCGGTATGGCTACACCTTC.

This clone came up a few times. This chain joins TRBV9 and TRBJ2-1; 12 bases map to TRBD2. The CDR3 has 14 amino acids. V lost 4 bases, J lost 9 bases, and 5 bases stayed unmatched. CDR1 SGDLS and CDR2 YYNGEE come from the germline V gene. The CDR3 reads CASSSGLAGFEQFF. The CDR3 region has the DNA TGTGCCAGCAGCTCCGGACTAGCGGGATTTGAGCAGTTCTTC.

The V gene is TRBV10-3, the J gene TRBJ2-2, with 8 bases fitting TRBD2. V lost 11 bases to trimming and J lost 7 bases; unmatched junction nucleotides: 12. Germline-derived CDR1 and CDR2 are ENHRY and SYGVKD. CDR3 size: 14 residues. The CDR3, as DNA: TGTGCCTCGAAGTGGCGGGAGGTGAACGGGGAGCTGTTTTTT. Translated: CASKWREVNGELFF.

Notes on this clone: Other DNA variants within this sample encode the same CDR3. The J gene is TRBJ2-7, the V gene TRBV19, with 8 positions matching TRBD2. Germline lookup yields CDR1 LNHDA and CDR2 SQIVND (reference sequence). The CDR3 length is 15 residues. Trimming at V came to 6 bases and at J to 5 bases, leaving 12 bases not matched to a gene. The CDR3 coding sequence is TGTGCCAGTAGCCCTTTCGGGAGGGCCCTGAACGAGCAGTACTTC. Protein: CASSPFGRALNEQYF.

The chain links TRBV7-8 to TRBJ2-7; the D is unclear. Germline values: CDR1 SGHVS, CDR2 FQNEAQ. There are 13 residues in the CDR3. The V gene lost 3 bases and the J gene lost 4 bases, with 10 bases spanning the gap. The CDR3: CASSLGPYYEQYF. The DNA for the CDR3 is TGTGCCAGCAGCTTGGGCCCGTATTACGAGCAGTACTTC.

The V gene is TRBV23-1, the J gene TRBJ2-5; weak D call: TRBD1 (6 bases). The better agreement between TRBJ2-7 and the DNA end casts doubt on the J call. TRBV23-1 falls under the ORF class, with uncertain function. The CDR3 runs 17 residues. CDR3 residues: CASTGRTKTGIPYEQYF. Written as DNA, the CDR3 is TGCGCCAGCACAGGTAGAACGAAAACAGGGATCCCCTACGAGCAGTACTTC.

The chain couples TRBV30 to TRBJ2-7, with D hard to call. The CDR3 runs 15 residues. From germline, CDR1 is GTSNPN and CDR2 SVGIG (reference sequence). Trimming removed 2 bases at V and 0 bases at J, with 14 bases between. CDR3 amino acids: CAWSLPRTYSYEQYF. CDR3 sequence (DNA): TGTGCCTGGAGTCTGCCCAGGACCTACTCCTACGAGCAGTACTTC.

V and J are TRBV5-4 and TRBJ2-1, with D uncertain. Germline V CDR1 and CDR2: SGHNT, YYREEE (reference sequence). This CDR3 is built from 14 residues. V was pared by 2 bases and J by 7 bases, with 13 bases between. CDR3 bases: TGTGCCAGCAGCTTAGACCTAAGCATGAATGAGCAGTTCTTC. Translated: CASSLDLSMNEQFF.

The J gene is TRBJ2-5, the V gene TRBV7-6; 9 positions agree with TRBD2. There are 15 residues in the CDR3. V lost 1 base and J lost 5; bases outside the gene matches: 5. Germline CDR1 SGHVS, CDR2 FNYEAQ. The CDR3 sequence: CASSLGTSVGETQYF. The CDR3 coding sequence is TGTGCCAGCAGCTTAGGGACTAGCGTGGGGGAGACCCAGTACTTC.

This clone has a single count. This chain links TRBV2 with TRBJ2-7, with 9 bases lining up with TRBD2. This CDR3 is 16 amino acids long. Trimming took 9 bases from V and 4 from J; bases not matched to a gene: 16. Looked up from germline, CDR1 is SNHLY and CDR2 is FYNNEI. Here the CDR3 reads CASNGASGVFKYEQYF. In DNA, the CDR3 is TGTGCCAGTAATGGGGCTAGCGGGGTTTTTAAGTACGAGCAGTACTTC.

This clone showed up just a few times. CDR3 sequence reads: CASRGSTDTQYF. The DNA of the CDR3 is TGTGCCAGTAGGGGGAGCACAGATACGCAGTATTTT. The V and J genes are TRBV19 and TRBJ2-3, with D unclear. The length of the CDR3 is 12 residues. Germline values: CDR1 LNHDA, CDR2 SQIVND (reference sequence). V shed 6 bases and J shed 0 bases, with 4 bases lying between them. The full variable domain, its missing parts supplied by reference TRBV19 and TRBJ2-3, is DGGITQSPKYLFRKEGQNVTLSCEQNLNHDAMYWYRQDPGQGLRLIYYSQIVNDFQKGDIAEGYSVSREKKESFPLTVTSAQKNPTAFYLCASRGSTDTQYFGPGTRLTVL.

CDR3 bases: TGTGCCACCAGACGGGGAGGAAATGAGCAGTTCTTC. Translated, it gives CATRRGGNEQFF. The chain has TRBV15 and TRBJ2-1; the D gene is possibly TRBD2 (6 bases). With 6 bases removed from V and 7 bases from J, the gap between germline ends came to 10 bases. Germline CDR1 and CDR2: LNHNV and YYDKDF (reference sequence). This CDR3 has 12 amino acids.

This chain links TRBV6-6 with TRBJ1-2; TRBD1 is a possible D gene (6 bases). V was pared by 6 bases and J by 4 bases, with 12 bases between. The CDR3 is 13 residues long. The V gene's germline CDR1 is MNHNY and CDR2 SVGAGI (reference sequence). The chain's CDR3 is CASRRQELYGYTF. Here the CDR3 DNA reads TGTGCCAGCAGACGACAGGAGCTCTATGGCTACACCTTC.

This chain uses TRBV5-6 with TRBJ2-5, with 9 nucleotides matching TRBD1. The last part of the DNA fits TRBJ2-7 better; the J call may be wrong. The CDR3 runs to 15 residues. Germline CDR1 reads SGHDT; CDR2 reads YYEEEE. The CDR3 region has the DNA TGTGCCAGCAGCCCATCCGGGACAGGGTCCTACGAGCAGTACTTC. Amino acids: CASSPSGTGSYEQYF.

This chain links TRBV25-1 with TRBJ2-2; D remains ambiguous. Germline CDR1 and CDR2: MGHDK and SYGVNS. The CDR3 spans 14 residues. V dropped 5 bases and J dropped 2 bases, with 9 bases sitting between them. DNA for the CDR3: TGTGCCAGCAGTTGCGCACCCAACACCGGGGAGCTGTTTTTT. It yields the protein CASSCAPNTGELFF.